The present T cell receptor (beta chain) was sequenced within a study of beta chain features in type 1 diabetes. Turning to this clone: Its matching antigen is unknown.

Broader study findings: Shorter TCRB CDR3s, moderately but significantly so, marked every one of the four CD4+ subsets in Type 1 diabetes patients.

Isolation of CD4+ naive, central memory, regulatory and stem cell-like memory cells was achieved by sorting via CD45RO/CCR7/CD25/CD127/CD95/CD27. The isolated RNA, all of it, was reverse transcribed, so expressed TCRB transcripts were what got sequenced. Assay used: immunoSEQ multiplex PCR; TCRdb lists only in-frame clones, some missing. The repertoire includes around 56,000 clones, about 50% of them detected once, and 2% to 3% sits in the top ten. Sequenced input: Tregs from blood. The sequence was collected from a woman between 40 and 50 years old with type 1 diabetes.

CDR3 loop: CASSLGRGTSEDTQYF. The CDR3 DNA reads as TGTGCCAGCAGCTTAGGGCGGGGGACTAGCGAAGATACGCAGTATTTT. This chain links TRBV11-3 with TRBJ2-3, with TRBD2 matching over 10 bases. Germline lookup yields CDR1 SGHNT and CDR2 YENEEA. V was pared by 1 base and J by 5 bases, with 6 bases of the junction left unmatched. This CDR3 comprises 16 residues.